The 18 T cell receptor beta chains below all came from one sample that was sequenced in a study of identical twins. MiXCR was run by TCRdb on the 5' RACE reads, yielding one entry per CDR3 protein. This repertoire shows about 260,000 distinct CDR3 sequences, roughly 7% found once; its top ten account for roughly 3.7%. This sample also belongs to another study, concerning yellow fever vaccine responses in identical twins.

Sequenced sample: memory (CD45RO+) T cells sorted from blood. The receptors come from a woman younger than 30 in good health.

This clonotype was counted at least ten times. J is TRBJ2-1 and V is TRBV20-1; D may be TRBD1 or TRBD2 (5 bases each). CDR1 is DFQATT, CDR2 SNEGSKA, per germline (reference sequence). CDR3 length equals 14 residues. Deletions cut 3 bases from V and 3 bases from J, with 12 bases between. The CDR3 DNA sequence: TGCAGTGCTAGCCTTGGGGGAGACTACAATGAGCAGTTCTTC. It translates to CSASLGGDYNEQFF.

This clonotype has a count of ten or more. In nucleotides, the CDR3 is TGCGCCAGCAGCCTAGGAGTAGCGGGGGGACAAAGAGAGCAGTTCTTC. As protein: CASSLGVAGGQREQFF. The chain is built from TRBV5-1 and TRBJ2-1; 10 bases agree with TRBD2. Germline CDR1 SGHRS, CDR2 YFSETQ. The CDR3 is 16 residues long. With 4 bases clipped from V and 10 bases from J, the junction kept 14 bases outside the gene matches.

This clonotype was counted at least ten times. This CDR3 is CASMRGSNYGYTF. Written as DNA, the CDR3 is TGTGCCAGCATGAGGGGAAGTAACTATGGCTACACCTTC. This sequence joins TRBV6-1 and TRBJ1-2; possible D gene TRBD1, 5 bases. V lost 7 bases, J lost 1 base, and 10 bases lay in between. Germline V gene lookup returns CDR1 MNHNS and CDR2 SASEGT. This CDR3 has 13 residues.

This clonotype has just a few counts. The gene calls are TRBV27 and TRBJ1-5; TRBD1 agrees at 8 bases. Looked up from germline, CDR1 is MNHEY and CDR2 is SMNVEV (reference sequence). CDR3 length: 14 amino acids. J lost 7 bases, V lost 5 bases, and 7 bases had no gene match. The CDR3 DNA follows: TGTGCCAGCAGTGGACAAGGGACAGGACAGCCCCAGCATTTT. Encoded protein: CASSGQGTGQPQHF.

V usage is TRBV5-1 and J usage is TRBJ2-3; no definite D call. V lost 0 bases and J 2 bases, leaving 10 bases between the germline ends. CDR3 length: 15 residues. CDR1 and CDR2 (germline): SGHRS, YFSETQ. The CDR3 here is CASSLENRHTDTQYF. The CDR3 region has the DNA TGCGCCAGCAGCTTGGAGAACAGACACACAGATACGCAGTATTTT.

There are a few counts of this clonotype. The V gene is TRBV7-3, the J gene TRBJ2-7; TRBD1 is a possible D gene (6 bases). Germline V gene sequence: CDR1 SGHTA, CDR2 FQGTGA. Trimming removed 10 bases at V and 6 bases at J, with 13 bases between. The CDR3 extends over 11 amino acids. DNA for the CDR3: TGTGCCACCCCAACAGGGAGCGAGCAGTACTTC. This codes for CATPTGSEQYF.

This clonotype has more than one count but fewer than ten. The V and J genes are TRBV12-3 or TRBV12-4 and TRBJ2-7; 12 bases agree with TRBD2. Trimming at V came to 2 bases and at J to 5 bases, leaving 7 bases not matched to a gene. The CDR3 has 16 amino acids. CDR3 residues: CASSLILAGGIDEQYF. DNA of the CDR3: TGTGCCAGCAGTTTAATACTAGCGGGAGGCATCGACGAGCAGTACTTC.

The gene calls are TRBV27 and TRBJ2-1, with TRBD1 identical over 9 bases. The V and J ends lost 6 bases and 0 bases, in that order; junction bases with no gene match: 9. Germline lookup yields CDR1 MNHEY and CDR2 SMNVEV (reference sequence). The CDR3 totals 17 residues. This chain's CDR3 is CASSGTGIFVSYNEQFF. The CDR3 DNA reads as TGTGCCAGCAGCGGGACAGGGATTTTTGTCTCCTACAATGAGCAGTTCTTC.

V is TRBV12-3 or TRBV12-4 and J is TRBJ2-6; TRBD1 is a possible D gene (6 bases). Trimming left V 6 bases short and J 2 bases short, with 11 bases between. There are 15 residues in the CDR3. CDR3 in amino acids: CASSLQGAGANVLTF. CDR3 DNA: TGTGCCAGCAGCCTACAGGGCGCTGGGGCCAACGTCCTGACTTTC.

V usage is TRBV9 and J usage is TRBJ2-5; tentatively, D is TRBD2 (6 bases). CDR1 is SGDLS and CDR2 is YYNGEE in the germline V gene. The CDR3 contains 13 residues. Between the trimmed V and J ends, which lost 1 base and 5 bases, there was a span of 9 bases. The CDR3 loop is CASSVRESETQYF. The CDR3 nucleotides read TGTGCCAGCAGCGTACGGGAGTCGGAGACCCAGTACTTC. The complete variable domain, with remaining parts taken from reference TRBV9 and TRBJ2-5, reads DSGVTQTPKHLITATGQRVTLRCSPRSGDLSVYWYQQSLDQGLQFLIQYYNGEERAKGNILERFSAQQFPDLHSELNLSSLELGDSALYFCASSVRESETQYFGPGTRLLVL.

V usage is TRBV10-3 and J usage is TRBJ2-3; D gene ambiguous. V lost 2 bases, J lost 1 base, and 13 bases lay in between. The germline V gene encodes CDR1 ENHRY and CDR2 SYGVKD. CDR3 length: 16 amino acids. CDR3 residues: CAISEGRGSGTDTQYF. Written as DNA, the CDR3 is TGTGCCATCAGTGAGGGTCGTGGGTCCGGCACAGATACGCAGTATTTT.

The table lists this clonotype with many counts. The rearrangement links TRBV29-1 to TRBJ2-5; D is ambiguous. V dropped 6 bases and J dropped 5 bases, with 19 bases sitting between them. The V gene's germline CDR1 is SQVTM and CDR2 ANQGSEA. The CDR3 is 14 amino acids. The CDR3 DNA reads as TGCAGCGTCCCAAACCGGTCCTTCTCGGAGACCCAGTACTTC. Residues: CSVPNRSFSETQYF.

The chain carries TRBV20-1 and TRBJ2-3; 8 bases map to TRBD2. Germline trimming cut 0 bases from V and 1 base from J; bases unmatched to any gene: 9. Germline V gene lookup returns CDR1 DFQATT and CDR2 SNEGSKA (reference sequence). There are 17 residues in the CDR3. The CDR3 is CSARDVSGRLRTDTQYF. Written as DNA, the CDR3 is TGCAGTGCTAGAGATGTGAGCGGGAGACTACGCACAGATACGCAGTATTTT.

This clonotype was seen repeatedly, ten times or more. The V and J genes are TRBV12-3 or TRBV12-4 and TRBJ2-2; TRBD1 aligns across 8 bases. This CDR3 region has 16 residues. J gave up 1 base and V 7 bases, and 8 bases lay outside the gene matches. The CDR3 nucleotides are TGTGCCAGCACCTCATTCGGACAGGGGAACACCGGGGAGCTGTTTTTT. This encodes CASTSFGQGNTGELFF.

This clonotype was seen only a few times. This rearrangement joins TRBV27 to TRBJ1-2; maybe TRBD1 (6 bases). CDR1 MNHEY and CDR2 SMNVEV come from the germline V gene (reference sequence). The germline V and J ends were trimmed by 6 bases and 2 bases, with 16 bases remaining between them. The CDR3 covers 15 residues. The CDR3 DNA reads as TGTGCCAGCAGGGGGTCAGGGGCCCCGAACTATGGCTACACCTTC. Its protein product is CASRGSGAPNYGYTF.

The chain has TRBV19 and TRBJ1-4; tentatively, D is TRBD1 (5 bases). V was cut by 1 base and J by 3 bases, with 12 bases left in between. CDR3 size: 16 residues. The germline gives CDR1 LNHDA, CDR2 SQIVND (reference sequence). CDR3 sequence (DNA): TGTGCCAGTAGTATAGCCCGACAGAGATCTAATGAAAAACTGTTTTTT. Amino acids: CASSIARQRSNEKLFF.

The chain couples TRBV14 to TRBJ2-5; no definite D call. The germline V gene encodes CDR1 SGHDN and CDR2 FVKESK. The CDR3 is 14 residues long. The V and J ends lost 1 base and 2 bases respectively, with 8 bases between them. Here the CDR3 reads CASSQVLWQETQYF. The CDR3 DNA is TGTGCCAGCAGCCAAGTACTCTGGCAAGAGACCCAGTACTTC.

There are many counts of this clonotype. The chain recombines TRBV18 with TRBJ1-1, with TRBD1 as a possible D gene (6 bases). V lost 4 bases and J 0 bases, leaving 12 bases between the germline ends. Germline CDR1 reads KGHSH; CDR2 reads LQKENI. The CDR3 is 15 residues long. CDR3 coding DNA: TGTGCCAGCTCACTACATCGGGACATGAACACTGAAGCTTTCTTT. This encodes CASSLHRDMNTEAFF. The full variable domain, completed using reference TRBV18 and TRBJ1-1, is NAGVMQNPRHLVRRRGQEARLRCSPMKGHSHVYWYRQLPEEGLKFMVYLQKENIIDESGMPKERFSAEFPKEGPSILRIQQVVRGDSAAYFCASSLHRDMNTEAFFGQGTRLTVV.